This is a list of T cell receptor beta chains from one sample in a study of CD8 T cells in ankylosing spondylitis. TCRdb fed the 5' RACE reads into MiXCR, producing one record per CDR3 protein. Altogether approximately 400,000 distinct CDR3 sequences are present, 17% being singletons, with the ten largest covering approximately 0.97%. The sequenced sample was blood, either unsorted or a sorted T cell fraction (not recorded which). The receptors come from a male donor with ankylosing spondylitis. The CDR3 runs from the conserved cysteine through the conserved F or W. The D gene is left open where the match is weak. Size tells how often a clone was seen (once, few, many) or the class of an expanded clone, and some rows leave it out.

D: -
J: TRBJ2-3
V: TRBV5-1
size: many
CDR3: CASSEGTDTQYF
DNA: TGCGCCAGCAGCGAGGGGACAGATACGCAGTATTTT

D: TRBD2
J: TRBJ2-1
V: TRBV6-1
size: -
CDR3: CASSETWGLAGYNEQFF
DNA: TGTGCCAGCTCTGAAACGTGGGGACTAGCGGGCTACAATGAGCAGTTCTTC

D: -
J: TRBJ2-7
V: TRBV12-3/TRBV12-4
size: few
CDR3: CASGRESSYEQYF
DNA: TGTGCCAGCGGGAGAGAGAGCTCCTACGAGCAGTACTTC

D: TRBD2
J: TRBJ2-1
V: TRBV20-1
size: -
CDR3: CSARASGGAIRNEQFF
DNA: TGCAGTGCTAGAGCCAGCGGGGGGGCCATTAGAAATGAGCAGTTCTTC

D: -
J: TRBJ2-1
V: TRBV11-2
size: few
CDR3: CASSLLTANNEQFF
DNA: TGTGCCAGCAGCTTATTGACAGCTAACAATGAGCAGTTCTTC

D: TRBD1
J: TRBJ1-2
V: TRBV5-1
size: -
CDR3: CASSFQGQMVWGGYTF
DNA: TGCGCCAGCAGCTTCCAGGGACAGATGGTTTGGGGAGGCTACACCTTC

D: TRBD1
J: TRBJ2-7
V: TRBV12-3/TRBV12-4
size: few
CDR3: CASSLAQGAFEQYF
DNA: TGTGCCAGCAGTTTAGCGCAGGGGGCCTTCGAGCAGTACTTC

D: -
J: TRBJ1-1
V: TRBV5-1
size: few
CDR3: CASSTAPGTGTEAFF
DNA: TGCGCCAGCAGCACCGCGCCGGGCACGGGCACTGAAGCTTTCTTT

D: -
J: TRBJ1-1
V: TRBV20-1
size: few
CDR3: CSARVQGRKANTEAFF
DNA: TGCAGTGCTAGGGTACAGGGTCGTAAGGCGAACACTGAAGCTTTCTTT

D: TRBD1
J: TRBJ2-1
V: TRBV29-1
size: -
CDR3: CSVEGTGRLGQFF
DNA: TGCAGCGTTGAGGGGACAGGGCGCCTTGGACAGTTCTTC

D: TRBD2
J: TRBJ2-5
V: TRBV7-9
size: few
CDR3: CASTQGLADQETQYF
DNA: TGTGCCAGCACCCAGGGACTAGCGGATCAAGAGACCCAGTACTTC

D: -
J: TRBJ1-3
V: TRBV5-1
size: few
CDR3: CASRMMPGRVGNTIYF
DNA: TGCGCCAGCAGGATGATGCCCGGACGCGTTGGAAACACCATATATTTT

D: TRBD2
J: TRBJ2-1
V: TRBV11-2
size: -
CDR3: CASSPQGRGGRLAYNEQFF
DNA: TGTGCCAGCAGCCCCCAGGGGCGGGGGGGCCGTTTAGCGTACAATGAGCAGTTCTTC

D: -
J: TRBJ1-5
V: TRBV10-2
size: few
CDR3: CASSEFDRPQHF
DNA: TGCGCCAGCAGTGAGTTTGATCGGCCCCAGCATTTT

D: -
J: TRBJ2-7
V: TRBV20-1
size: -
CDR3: CSASLGGGRYEQYF
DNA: TGCAGTGCTAGTCTGGGCGGGGGCAGATACGAGCAGTACTTC

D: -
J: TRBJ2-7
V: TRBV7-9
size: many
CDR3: CASSSSGTYEQYF
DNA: TGTGCCAGCAGTTCGTCCGGGACGTACGAGCAGTACTTC

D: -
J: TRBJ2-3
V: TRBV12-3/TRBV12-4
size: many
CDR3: CASSFSDTQYF
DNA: TGTGCCAGCAGCTTCTCGGATACGCAGTATTTT

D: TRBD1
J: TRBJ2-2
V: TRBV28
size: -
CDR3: CASSSPRGPGTGELFF
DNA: TGTGCCAGCAGTTCGCCCAGGGGGCCGGGCACCGGGGAGCTGTTTTTT

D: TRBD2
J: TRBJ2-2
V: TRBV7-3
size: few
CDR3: CASSYRPGGTGELFF
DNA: TGTGCCAGCAGCTACCGACCGGGGGGCACCGGGGAGCTGTTTTTT

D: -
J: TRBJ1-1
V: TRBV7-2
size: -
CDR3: CASSPTTLNTEAFF
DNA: TGTGCCAGCAGCCCTACCACACTGAACACTGAAGCTTTCTTT

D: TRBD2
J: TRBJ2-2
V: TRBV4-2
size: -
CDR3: CASSVQLAGGSNTGELFF
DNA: TGTGCCAGCAGCGTTCAACTAGCGGGGGGTTCGAACACCGGGGAGCTGTTTTTT

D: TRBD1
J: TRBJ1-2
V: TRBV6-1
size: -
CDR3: CASSPDRAASYGYTF
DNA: TGTGCCAGCAGCCCCGACAGGGCCGCCAGCTATGGCTACACCTTC

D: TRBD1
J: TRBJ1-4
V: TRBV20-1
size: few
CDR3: CSARPQGARYEKLFF
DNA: TGCAGTGCTAGGCCGCAGGGGGCTCGGTATGAAAAACTGTTTTTT

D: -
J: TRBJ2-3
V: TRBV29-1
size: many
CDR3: CSVGLSDTQYF
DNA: TGCAGCGTTGGACTTTCAGATACGCAGTATTTT

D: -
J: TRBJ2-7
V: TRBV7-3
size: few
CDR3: CASSSQGGGSYEQYF
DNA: TGTGCCAGCAGCTCACAGGGAGGTGGGAGCTACGAGCAGTACTTC

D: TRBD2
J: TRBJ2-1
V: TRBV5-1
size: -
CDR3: CASRRREAYNEQFF
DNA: TGCGCCAGCAGGCGGCGGGAGGCATACAATGAGCAGTTCTTC

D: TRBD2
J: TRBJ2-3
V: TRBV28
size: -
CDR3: CASSRRLAGVGTQYF
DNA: TGTGCCAGCAGCCGAAGACTAGCGGGAGTTGGGACGCAGTATTTT

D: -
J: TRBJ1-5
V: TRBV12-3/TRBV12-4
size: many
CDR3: CASSHRDDINQPQHF
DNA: TGTGCCAGCAGCCACCGGGACGACATAAATCAGCCCCAGCATTTT

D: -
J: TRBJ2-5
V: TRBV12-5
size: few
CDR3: CASAGSVRETQYF
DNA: TGTGCTAGTGCGGGGTCCGTCCGAGAGACCCAGTACTTC

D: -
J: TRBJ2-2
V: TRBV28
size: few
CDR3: CASSLISRSGTGELFF
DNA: TGTGCCAGCAGTTTAATTAGCCGGAGCGGAACCGGGGAGCTGTTTTTT

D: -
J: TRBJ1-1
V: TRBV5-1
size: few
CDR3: CASSLGSWAYTEAFF
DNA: TGCGCCAGCAGCTTGGGCAGTTGGGCTTACACTGAAGCTTTCTTT

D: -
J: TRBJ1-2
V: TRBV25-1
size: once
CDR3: CASSGMGRADYGYTF
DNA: TGTGCCAGCAGCGGAATGGGGCGGGCGGACTATGGCTACACCTTC

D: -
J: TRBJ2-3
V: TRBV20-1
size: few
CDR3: CSARDLLVWSTDTQYF
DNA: TGCAGTGCTAGAGACCTGTTAGTTTGGAGCACAGATACGCAGTATTTT

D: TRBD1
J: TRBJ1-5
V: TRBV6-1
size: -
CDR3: CASSEGRGTVIGNQPQHF
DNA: TGTGCCAGCAGTGAGGGTCGGGGGACAGTTATCGGCAATCAGCCCCAGCATTTT

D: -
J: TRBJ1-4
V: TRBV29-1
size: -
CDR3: CSTWTGGNEKLFF
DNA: TGCAGCACCTGGACCGGGGGAAATGAAAAACTGTTTTTT

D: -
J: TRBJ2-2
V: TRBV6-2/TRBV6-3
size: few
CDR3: CASRGDGVKAGELFF
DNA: TGTGCCAGCAGAGGGGACGGAGTGAAAGCCGGGGAGCTGTTTTTT

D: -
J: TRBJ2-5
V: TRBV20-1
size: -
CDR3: CSASAGLGETQYF
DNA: TGCAGTGCTAGCGCGGGATTGGGAGAGACCCAGTACTTC

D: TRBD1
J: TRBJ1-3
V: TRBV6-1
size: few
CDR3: CASSTDRFAGNTIYF
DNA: TGTGCCAGCAGTACGGACAGGTTCGCTGGAAACACCATATATTTT

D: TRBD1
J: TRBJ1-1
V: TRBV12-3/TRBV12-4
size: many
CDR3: CASSLRQGALGTEAFF
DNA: TGTGCCAGCAGTTTAAGGCAGGGGGCTCTGGGCACTGAAGCTTTCTTT

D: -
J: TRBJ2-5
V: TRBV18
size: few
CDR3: CASWDKEGETQYF
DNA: TGTGCCAGTTGGGACAAGGAGGGAGAGACCCAGTACTTC

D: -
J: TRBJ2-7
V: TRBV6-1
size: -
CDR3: CASLHRVLSYEQYF
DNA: TGTGCCAGTCTCCACCGGGTTCTCTCCTACGAGCAGTACTTC

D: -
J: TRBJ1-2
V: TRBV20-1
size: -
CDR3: CSARDTGGYTF
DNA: TGCAGTGCTAGAGATACCGGGGGCTACACCTTC

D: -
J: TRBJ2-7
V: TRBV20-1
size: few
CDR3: CSAQNYGGRSDYEQYF
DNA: TGCAGTGCTCAGAACTATGGCGGCAGGTCAGACTACGAGCAGTACTTC

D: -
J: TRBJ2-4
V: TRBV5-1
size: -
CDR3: CASSLGAVAKNIQYF
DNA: TGCGCCAGCAGCTTGGGAGCGGTAGCCAAAAACATTCAGTACTTC

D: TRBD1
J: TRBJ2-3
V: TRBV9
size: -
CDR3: CASSVGQGSTDTQYF
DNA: TGTGCCAGCAGCGTAGGACAGGGCAGCACAGATACGCAGTATTTT

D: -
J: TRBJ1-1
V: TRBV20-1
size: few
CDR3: CSARGGARNTEAFF
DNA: TGCAGTGCTAGGGGGGGGGCGCGGAACACTGAAGCTTTCTTT

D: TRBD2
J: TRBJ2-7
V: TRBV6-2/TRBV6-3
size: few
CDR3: CASSFTGLAAYEQYF
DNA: TGTGCCAGCAGTTTCACGGGACTAGCGGCCTACGAGCAGTACTTC

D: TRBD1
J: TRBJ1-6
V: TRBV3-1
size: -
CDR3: CASSHGQGNSPLHF
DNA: TGTGCCAGCAGCCACGGACAGGGAAATTCACCCCTCCACTTT

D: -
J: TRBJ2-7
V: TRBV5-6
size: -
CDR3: CASSLGKMREQYF
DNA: TGTGCCAGCAGCTTGGGGAAGATGAGGGAGCAGTACTTC

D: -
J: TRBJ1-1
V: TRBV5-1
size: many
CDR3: CASSSQGNTEAFF
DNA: TGTGCCAGCAGCTCACAGGGGAACACTGAAGCTTTCTTT

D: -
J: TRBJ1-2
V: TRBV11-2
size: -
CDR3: CASSLENKGQETF
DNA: TGTGCCAGCAGCTTAGAAAACAAGGGCCAGGAGACCTTC

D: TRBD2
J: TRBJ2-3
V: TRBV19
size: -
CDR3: CASPGTSATDTQYF
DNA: TGTGCCAGCCCCGGGACTAGCGCCACAGATACGCAGTATTTT

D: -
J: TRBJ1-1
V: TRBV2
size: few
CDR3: CASRTGGSTEAFF
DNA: TGTGCCAGCAGAACAGGAGGCAGCACTGAAGCTTTCTTT

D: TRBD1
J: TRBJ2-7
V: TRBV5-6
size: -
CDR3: CASSFRDRLTYEQYF
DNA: TGTGCCAGCAGCTTCCGGGACAGGCTTACCTACGAGCAGTACTTC

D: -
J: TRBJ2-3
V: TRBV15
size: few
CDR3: CATSRERRNADTQYF
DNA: TGTGCCACCAGCAGAGAGCGCAGGAATGCAGATACGCAGTATTTT

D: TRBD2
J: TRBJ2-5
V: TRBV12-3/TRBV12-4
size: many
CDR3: CASSYLAGGGRETQYF
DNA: TGTGCCAGCAGTTACCTGGCAGGCGGGGGTCGGGAGACCCAGTACTTC

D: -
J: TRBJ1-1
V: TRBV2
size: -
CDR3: CASTSGGTAEAFF
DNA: TGTGCCAGCACCTCCGGGGGGACGGCTGAAGCTTTCTTT

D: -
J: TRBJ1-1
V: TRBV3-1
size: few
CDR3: CASSQGGARTEAFF
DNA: TGTGCCAGCAGCCAAGGGGGGGCAAGGACTGAAGCTTTCTTT

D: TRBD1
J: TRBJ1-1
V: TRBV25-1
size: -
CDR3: CASSGNRGTNTEAFF
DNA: TGTGCCAGCAGTGGGAACAGGGGGACGAACACTGAAGCTTTCTTT